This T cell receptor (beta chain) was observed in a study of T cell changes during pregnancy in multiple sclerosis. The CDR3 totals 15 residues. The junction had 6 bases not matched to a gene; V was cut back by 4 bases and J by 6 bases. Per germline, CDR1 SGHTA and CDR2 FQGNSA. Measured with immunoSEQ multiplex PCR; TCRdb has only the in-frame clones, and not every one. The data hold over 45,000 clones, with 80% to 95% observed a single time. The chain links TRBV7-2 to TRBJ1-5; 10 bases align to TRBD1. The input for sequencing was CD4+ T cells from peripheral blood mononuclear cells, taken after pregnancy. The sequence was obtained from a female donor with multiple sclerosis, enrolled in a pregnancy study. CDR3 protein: CASSSRRDRGQPQHF. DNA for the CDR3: TGTGCCAGCAGCTCCAGGAGGGACAGGGGTCAGCCCCAGCATTTT.